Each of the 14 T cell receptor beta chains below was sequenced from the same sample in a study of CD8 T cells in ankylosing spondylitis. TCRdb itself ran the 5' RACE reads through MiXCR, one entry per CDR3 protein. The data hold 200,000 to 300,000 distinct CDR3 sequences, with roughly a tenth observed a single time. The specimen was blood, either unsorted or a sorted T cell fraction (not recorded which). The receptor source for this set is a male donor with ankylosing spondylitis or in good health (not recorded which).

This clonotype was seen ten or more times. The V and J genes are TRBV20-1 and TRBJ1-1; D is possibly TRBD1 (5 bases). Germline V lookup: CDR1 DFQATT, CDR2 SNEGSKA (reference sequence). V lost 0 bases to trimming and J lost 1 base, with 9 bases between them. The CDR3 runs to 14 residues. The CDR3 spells CSARDGTSNTEAFF. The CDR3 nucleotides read TGCAGTGCTAGAGATGGGACCTCGAACACTGAAGCTTTCTTT.

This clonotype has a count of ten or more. CDR3 nucleotide sequence: TGTGCCAGCAGCCCCCCGGGACAGGGCAATTCCTACGAGCAGTACTTC. Translating it yields CASSPPGQGNSYEQYF. The J gene is TRBJ2-7, the V gene TRBV3-1; 9 bases fit TRBD1. The V gene's germline CDR1 is LGHDT and CDR2 YNNKEL (reference sequence). This CDR3 is 16 amino acids long. V shed 4 bases and J 1 base; nucleotides not matched to a gene: 8.

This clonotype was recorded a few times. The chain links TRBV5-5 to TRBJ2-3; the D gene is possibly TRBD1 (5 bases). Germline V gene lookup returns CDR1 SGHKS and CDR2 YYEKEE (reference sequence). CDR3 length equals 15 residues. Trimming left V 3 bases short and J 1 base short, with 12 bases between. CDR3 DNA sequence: TGTGCCAGCAGCTCGACAGTTTCTCGCACAGATACGCAGTATTTT. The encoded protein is CASSSTVSRTDTQYF.

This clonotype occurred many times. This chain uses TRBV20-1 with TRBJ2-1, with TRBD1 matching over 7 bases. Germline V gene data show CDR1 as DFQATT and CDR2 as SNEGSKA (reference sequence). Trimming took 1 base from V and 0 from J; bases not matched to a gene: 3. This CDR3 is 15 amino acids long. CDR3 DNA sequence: TGCAGTGCTAGAGGGACAGGAGGCTCCTACAATGAGCAGTTCTTC. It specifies CSARGTGGSYNEQFF.

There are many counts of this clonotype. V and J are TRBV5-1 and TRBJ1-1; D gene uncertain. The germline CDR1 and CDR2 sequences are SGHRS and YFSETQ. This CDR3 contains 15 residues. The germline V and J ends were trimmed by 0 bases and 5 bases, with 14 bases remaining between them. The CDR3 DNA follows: TGCGCCAGCAGCTTGGGGGGTGCGGGATGGACTGAAGCTTTCTTT. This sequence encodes CASSLGGAGWTEAFF.

The DNA for the CDR3 is TGTGCCAGCAGCTTAGTCTTGCTAGCGGGAGTAAGCCACATTCAGTACTTC. Protein sequence: CASSLVLLAGVSHIQYF. The genes are TRBV11-2 and TRBJ2-4; 10 nucleotides match TRBD2. The CDR3 is 17 amino acids. V shed 1 base and J 8 bases; nucleotides not matched to a gene: 11. Germline V gives CDR1 SGHAT, CDR2 FQNNGV.

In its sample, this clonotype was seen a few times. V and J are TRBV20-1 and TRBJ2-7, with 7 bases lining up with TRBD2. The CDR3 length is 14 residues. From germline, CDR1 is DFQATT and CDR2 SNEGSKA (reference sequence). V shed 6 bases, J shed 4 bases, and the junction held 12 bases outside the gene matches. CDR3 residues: CSARRAGEFYEQYF. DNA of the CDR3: TGCAGTGCCCGGAGGGCGGGGGAGTTTTACGAGCAGTACTTC.

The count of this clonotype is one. The CDR3 sequence: CASSSRQGSLSGNTIYF. The CDR3 DNA sequence: TGTGCCAGCAGCTCCCGACAGGGGTCGCTCTCTGGAAACACCATATATTTT. The J gene is TRBJ1-3, the V gene TRBV7-2, with 8 bases that match TRBD1. V lost 4 bases, J lost 0 bases, and 8 bases stayed unmatched. This CDR3 region has 17 residues. Germline CDR1 and CDR2: SGHTA and FQGNSA.

CDR3 amino acids: CASRAPTGYEQYF. CDR3 in DNA: TGCGCCAGCAGGGCGCCCACTGGTTACGAGCAGTACTTC. This chain links TRBV10-2 with TRBJ2-7; D is uncertain. This CDR3 has 13 amino acids. The ends were cut back, 6 bases at V and 4 bases at J, with 13 bases in the middle. Germline V CDR1 and CDR2: WSHSY, SAAADI.

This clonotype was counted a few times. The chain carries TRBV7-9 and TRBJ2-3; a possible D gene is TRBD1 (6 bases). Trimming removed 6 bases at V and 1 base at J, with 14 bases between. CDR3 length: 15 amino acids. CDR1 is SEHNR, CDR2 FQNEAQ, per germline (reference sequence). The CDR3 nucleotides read TGTGCCAGCAGTCGGGTACAGGGAGGCACAGATACGCAGTATTTT. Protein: CASSRVQGGTDTQYF.

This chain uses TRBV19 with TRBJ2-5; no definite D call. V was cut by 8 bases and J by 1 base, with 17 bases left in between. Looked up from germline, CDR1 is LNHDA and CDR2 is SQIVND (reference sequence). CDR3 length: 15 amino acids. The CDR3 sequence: CASQASVGIQETQYF. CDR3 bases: TGTGCCAGTCAAGCAAGTGTGGGGATCCAAGAGACCCAGTACTTC.

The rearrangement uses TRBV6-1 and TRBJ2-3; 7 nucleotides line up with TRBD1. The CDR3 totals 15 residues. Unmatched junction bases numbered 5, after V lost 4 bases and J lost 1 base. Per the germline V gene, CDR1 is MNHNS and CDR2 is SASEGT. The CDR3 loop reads CASSVETGRTDTQYF. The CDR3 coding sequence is TGTGCCAGCAGTGTAGAGACAGGGCGCACAGATACGCAGTATTTT.

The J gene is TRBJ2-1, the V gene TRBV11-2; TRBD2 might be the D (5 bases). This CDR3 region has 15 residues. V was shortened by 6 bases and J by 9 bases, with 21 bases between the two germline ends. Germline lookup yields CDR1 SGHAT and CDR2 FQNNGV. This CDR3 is CASSILARGWGEQFF. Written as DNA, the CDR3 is TGTGCCAGCAGTATTTTAGCGAGAGGGTGGGGTGAGCAGTTCTTC.

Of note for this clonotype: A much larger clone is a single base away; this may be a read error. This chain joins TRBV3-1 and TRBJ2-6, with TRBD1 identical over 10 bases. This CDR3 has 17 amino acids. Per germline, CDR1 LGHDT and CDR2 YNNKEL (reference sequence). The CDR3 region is CTSSRGTGASGANVLTF. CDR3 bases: TGTACCAGCAGTCGGGGGACAGGGGCCTCTGGGGCCAACGTCCTGACTTTC.